The TCR beta chain under discussion was sequenced for a study of cytomegalovirus exposure and HLA in healthy donors. Background on the study: In a later analysis, the 100 to 150 validation repertoires were reported to have used the same platform as the roughly 610 first-cohort repertoires. Study conclusions and caveats: The study recorded around 160 TCR beta chains that were cytomegalovirus-associated.

The CDR3 runs 12 residues. The method was immunoSEQ multiplex PCR; TCRdb's version includes in-frame clones alone and lacks a portion of them. The data hold 150,000 to 200,000 clones, with roughly 84% observed a single time. Comment on this clone: Its antigen is not known.

The rearrangement links TRBV21-1 to TRBJ2-7; the DNA was not used to check the table's D call, TRBD1. TRBV21-1 is listed as a pseudogene. The clonotype originates from a man aged 18 to 29 in good health and CMV-seropositive. The specimen sequenced was PBMCs. The CDR3 region is CARGRDRHGFYF. The CDR3 DNA reads TGTGCCCGAGGCAGGGACAGGCATGGTTTTTACTTC.